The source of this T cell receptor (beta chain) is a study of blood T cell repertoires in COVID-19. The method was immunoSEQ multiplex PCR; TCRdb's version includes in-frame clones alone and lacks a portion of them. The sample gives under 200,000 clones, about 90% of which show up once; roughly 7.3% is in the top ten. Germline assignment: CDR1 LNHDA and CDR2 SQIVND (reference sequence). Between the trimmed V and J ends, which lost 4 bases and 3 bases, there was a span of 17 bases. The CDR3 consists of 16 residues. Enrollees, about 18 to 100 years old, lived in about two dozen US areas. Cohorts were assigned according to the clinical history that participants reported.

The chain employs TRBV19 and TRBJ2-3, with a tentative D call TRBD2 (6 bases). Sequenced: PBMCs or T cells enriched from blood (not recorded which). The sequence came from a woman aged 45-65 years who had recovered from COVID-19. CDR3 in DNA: TGTGCCAGTAGTAAGAGTGGAGGGATCAGGACAGATACGCAGTATTTT. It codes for CASSKSGGIRTDTQYF.